These T cell receptor beta chains were read from a single sample in a study of shared clonotypes between healthy human individuals. Method: immunoSEQ multiplex PCR; TCRdb's copy keeps in-frame clones and lacks some. Of approximately 1,500,000 clones in the sample, roughly 97% were seen once. The specimen was naive CD4+ T cells sorted from blood. Receptors originate from a man aged 25 to 40 in good health. CDR3s include the opening cysteine and the closing phenylalanine or tryptophan. Each record gives: J gene, D gene, V gene, clone size, CDR3 DNA, CDR3 protein. A D gene is named only where the DNA matches it firmly. Clone size is shown for a subset of rows, as once, few, many or a class of expanded clone.

TRBJ1-4	TRBD1	TRBV2	once	TGTGCCAGCAGGAATGCCGGGACAGGAATTGAAAAACTGTTTTTT	CASRNAGTGIEKLFF
TRBJ1-3	TRBD1	TRBV23-1	.	TGCGCCAGCAGCTTTATAACCGGGACAGAAGGAAACACCATATATTTT	CASSFITGTEGNTIYF
TRBJ2-3	TRBD2	TRBV5-1	.	TGCGCCAGCAGCACTGGGACTAGCGCCGGACTAACACTCGATACGCAGTATTTT	CASSTGTSAGLTLDTQYF
TRBJ1-5	.	TRBV2	.	TGTGCCAGCAGCGTAGTCAGAGATAGCAATCAGCCCCAGCATTTT	CASSVVRDSNQPQHF
TRBJ2-1	.	TRBV7-2	.	TGTGCCAGCAGCTTAGCAGGGAATCCCTACAATGAGCAGTTCTTC	CASSLAGNPYNEQFF
TRBJ2-5	.	TRBV7-9	.	TGTGCCAGCAGCCTTATGGCGGGGGCGAAAGGCCCCCAGACCCAGTACTTC	CASSLMAGAKGPQTQYF
TRBJ1-4	.	TRBV5-1	.	TGCGCCAGCAGCTTGAGACAGTCAAGCCTTAATGAAAAACTGTTTTTT	CASSLRQSSLNEKLFF
TRBJ1-1	TRBD1	TRBV10-1	.	TGCGCCAGCAGAGGGGACAGGGACATGAACACTGAAGCTTTCTTT	CASRGDRDMNTEAFF
TRBJ2-3	.	TRBV7-2	.	TGTGCCAGCAGCTTAGTGCTAAATACGCAGTATTTT	CASSLVLNTQYF
TRBJ2-1	.	TRBV19	.	TGTGCCAGTAGTCTTTCCTACAATGAGCAGTTCTTC	CASSLSYNEQFF
TRBJ2-2	.	TRBV7-7	few	TGTGCCAGCAGCTTAGATGGGGCCGGGGAGCTGTTTTTT	CASSLDGAGELFF
TRBJ2-2	TRBD1	TRBV29-1	.	TGCAGCGTTGGGGAGAGGACAGGGGTTACCGGGGAGCTGTTTTTT	CSVGERTGVTGELFF
TRBJ2-7	TRBD1	TRBV5-4	.	TGTGCCAGCAGCTCAGGGGGCAGGGGGCTTACCTACGAGCAGTACTTC	CASSSGGRGLTYEQYF
TRBJ2-1	TRBD2	TRBV27	.	TGTGCCAGCAGACTGAACCTAGCGGCCTCCTACAATGAGCAGTTCTTC	CASRLNLAASYNEQFF
TRBJ1-4	.	TRBV15	.	TGTACCACCAGCAGAGCGGTTGCAACTAATGAAAAACTGTTTTTT	CTTSRAVATNEKLFF
TRBJ2-7	TRBD1	TRBV10-3	.	TGTGTCAGCCGGGACAGGGGTTCCGACGAGCAGTACTTC	CVSRDRGSDEQYF
TRBJ2-7	.	TRBV6-1	.	TGTGCCAGCAGTGGAGGGGGGCGCGGCTCCTACGAGCAGTACTTC	CASSGGGRGSYEQYF
TRBJ2-1	TRBD2	TRBV15	.	TGTGCCACCAGCAGAGATCTAGCGGGAGTGGCTGAGCAGTTCTTC	CATSRDLAGVAEQFF
TRBJ1-5	.	TRBV6-6	.	TGTGCCAGCAACGAGGTTTCCAATCAGCCCCAGCATTTT	CASNEVSNQPQHF
TRBJ2-5	.	TRBV7-9	.	TGTGCCAGCAGCTTAGGGGCCGGCGAAGAGACCCAGTACTTC	CASSLGAGEETQYF
TRBJ1-5	.	TRBV21-1	.	TGTGCCAGCAGCAAAGCAGGGTCCGGGGACAGGGGGGTTTCGAGTCAGCCCCAGCATTTT	CASSKAGSGDRGVSSQPQHF
TRBJ2-1	.	TRBV28	.	TGTGCCAGCAGTTTTGTACTGGGGGAAGGTCCGTTCTTC	CASSFVLGEGPFF
TRBJ2-5	.	TRBV10-3	.	TGTGCCACTCATCCCGCGGGACAAGAGACCCAGTACTTC	CATHPAGQETQYF